The T cell receptor (delta chain) under discussion was sequenced for a study of gamma-delta chains in newborns, infants, children. For the study at large: Polyclonal expansion of innate γδ T cells after birth follows microbial exposure.

TCRdb used CATT to re-call clones from the reads. The sample consists of 4,600 or so delta-chain clones, 3.1% of them appearing once. Regarding this clone: A read error may account for a junction end that differs from germline.

Germline V gene lookup returns CDR1 GEAIGNYY and CDR2 EKD. The length of the CDR3 is 14 residues. The sequence derives from a child who was a newborn, infant or young child, either healthy, febrile or measles-vaccinated (not recorded which). Material: blood. The chain couples TRDV2 to TRDJ2; 8 bases are shared with TRDD3. In nucleotides, the CDR3 is TGTGCCTGTGACACCTTGGGGGATGCGTCAGCACAATTCTTC. Translation gives CACDTLGDASAQFF.